The clone carrying this TCR beta chain has more than one count but fewer than ten. The antigen remains undetermined. Unique molecular identifiers were built into the TCR beta cDNA libraries. TCRdb passed the PCR reads through MiXCR, listing each CDR3 protein once. The repertoire holds about 560,000 distinct CDR3 sequences, with 44% as singletons. The data are from a study of post-analysis software for immune sequencing data. General study findings and limits: A handful of TRBV segments were significantly more frequent in patients than in controls. TRBV5-6, TRBV5-1 and TRBV20-1 were among these segments.

The V end was cut by 4 bases, the J end by 7 bases, with 18 bases between. Germline values: CDR1 DFQATT, CDR2 SNEGSKA (reference sequence). The CDR3 sequence is 14 residues long. V and J are TRBV20-1 and TRBJ2-3; weak D call: TRBD2 (7 bases). The origin of this receptor is a girl under 18 with multiple sclerosis. The sample taken for sequencing was blood. Here the CDR3 DNA reads TGCAGTGCTATCGAAAGTGGGGGGGCTTATACGCAGTATTTT. Translation gives CSAIESGGAYTQYF.